Below, 30 T cell receptor beta chains from the same sample are listed, as sequenced in a study of CD8 T cells in Susac syndrome. The RNA input was about 0.5 to 1 ug, and it was reverse transcribed with random hexamers. TCRdb re-derived calls from the immunoSEQ multiplex PCR reads in MiXCR, one entry per CDR3 protein. The table shows around 77,000 distinct CDR3 sequences, with under 96% occurring only once. Sample: CD4+ T cells from PBMCs. Receptors originate from a human donor with multiple sclerosis.

This clonotype appeared once. The CDR3 DNA is TGTGCCAGCAATAGGGGACAGCAGCTTAATCAGCCCCAGCATTTT. Translated, it gives CASNRGQQLNQPQHF. This chain connects TRBV6-5 to TRBJ1-5; the match to TRBD1 covers 7 bases. CDR1 and CDR2 (germline): MNHEY, SVGAGI. CDR3 length: 15 amino acids. V was pared by 7 bases and J by 4 bases, with 10 bases of the junction left unmatched.

The chain recombines TRBV6-5 with TRBJ2-5, with D uncertain. CDR1 is MNHEY, CDR2 SVGAGI, per germline. This CDR3 is built from 11 residues. The V end lost 2 bases, the J end lost 7 bases, and 5 bases lay between the germline ends. The CDR3 is CASSYRGTQYF. The CDR3 bases are TGTGCCAGCAGTTACAGAGGGACCCAGTACTTC.

CDR3 loop: CASSLGTTLGGYTF. The CDR3 DNA reads TGTGCCAGCAGTTTAGGGACAACTCTTGGTGGCTACACCTTC. The chain couples TRBV12-3 or TRBV12-4 to TRBJ1-2, with a weak D call TRBD1 (5 bases). V was clipped by 1 base and J by 7 bases, with 13 bases between them. This CDR3 is 14 amino acids long.

The V call is TRBV29-1, the J call TRBJ1-5; D perhaps matches TRBD1 (5 bases). CDR3 size: 13 residues. Germline V gives CDR1 SQVTM, CDR2 ANQGSEA. V lost 4 bases to trimming and J lost 5 bases, with 12 bases between them. Here the CDR3 reads CSVAGGRDQPQHF. CDR3 nucleotide sequence: TGCAGCGTTGCCGGGGGGAGGGATCAGCCCCAGCATTTT.

The V gene is TRBV5-1, the J gene TRBJ2-6; D might be TRBD1 or TRBD2, each matching 5 bases. V was trimmed by 4 bases and J by 2 bases, leaving 13 bases between them. Germline V gene sequence: CDR1 SGHRS, CDR2 YFSETQ. The CDR3 spans 16 residues. DNA for the CDR3: TGCGCCAGCAGCGCGACTCAGGGAGCTGGGGCCAACGTCCTGACTTTC. It codes for CASSATQGAGANVLTF. The full variable domain, completed using reference TRBV5-1 and TRBJ2-6, is KAGVTQTPRYLIKTRGQQVTLSCSPISGHRSVSWYQQTPGQGLQFLFEYFSETQRNKGNFPGRFSGRQFSNSRSEMNVSTLELGDSALYLCASSATQGAGANVLTFGAGSRLTVL.

The sample holds one count of this clonotype. The chain combines TRBV29-1 with TRBJ1-1; 8 bases fit TRBD1. Germline V gives CDR1 SQVTM, CDR2 ANQGSEA. The CDR3 contains 14 residues. V lost 1 base and J lost 11; bases outside the gene matches: 12. The CDR3 sequence is CSVEGQGAPGVAFF. DNA of the CDR3: TGCAGCGTTGAAGGGCAGGGGGCGCCGGGTGTGGCTTTCTTT.

The chain couples TRBV20-1 to TRBJ2-3, with D uncertain. Trimming stripped 0 bases from V and 4 bases from J, with 17 bases between. The CDR3 is 16 residues long. The germline V gene has CDR1 DFQATT and CDR2 SNEGSKA (reference sequence). The CDR3 DNA reads TGCAGTGCTAGAGATACCGGGTCCCCGAGCGCAGATACGCAGTATTTT. Amino acids: CSARDTGSPSADTQYF.

The chain uses TRBV7-2 and TRBJ2-1; 10 positions match TRBD2. With 1 base clipped from V and 10 bases from J, the junction kept 10 bases outside the gene matches. Germline V gene lookup returns CDR1 SGHTA and CDR2 FQGNSA. CDR3 size: 16 residues. In DNA, the CDR3 is TGTGCCAGCAGCTTAGACCTAGCGGGGGCTGTGCGAGAGCAGTTCTTC. Translated: CASSLDLAGAVREQFF.

The chain carries TRBV7-9 and TRBJ1-1, with 7 bases matching TRBD1. Trimming at V came to 5 bases and at J to 4 bases, leaving 7 bases not matched to a gene. Germline assignment: CDR1 SEHNR and CDR2 FQNEAQ (reference sequence). The CDR3 is 14 residues long. The CDR3 DNA reads as TGTGCCAGCAGCCGAACAGGGGCTCTCACTGAAGCTTTCTTT. Protein sequence: CASSRTGALTEAFF.

The chain uses TRBV10-3 and TRBJ2-3; TRBD1 or TRBD2 may be the D gene (6 bases each). This CDR3 contains 13 residues. Deletions cut 8 bases from V and 5 bases from J, with 14 bases between. The germline V gene has CDR1 ENHRY and CDR2 SYGVKD. CDR3 sequence (DNA): TGTGCCATCCGGGGGCAGGGCTTAGATACGCAGTATTTT. Translated, it gives CAIRGQGLDTQYF.

CDR3 sequence reads: CSARATGGRGMGNTEAFF. In nucleotides, the CDR3 is TGCAGTGCTAGAGCTACAGGGGGCAGGGGGATGGGGAACACTGAAGCTTTCTTT. The chain links TRBV20-1 to TRBJ1-1, with 9 bases aligning to TRBD1. Germline CDR1 is DFQATT and CDR2 is SNEGSKA (reference sequence). V shed 1 base, J shed 1 base, and the junction held 13 bases outside the gene matches. The CDR3 totals 18 residues.

The rearrangement uses TRBV7-9 and TRBJ1-1; the D gene is possibly TRBD1 (6 bases). The CDR3 loop spans 12 amino acids. Germline CDR1 SEHNR, CDR2 FQNEAQ (reference sequence). V lost 8 bases, J lost 1 base, and 8 bases lay in between. CDR3 sequence (DNA): TGTGCCAGCCTACAGGGGAACACTGAAGCTTTCTTT. Translated, it gives CASLQGNTEAFF.

The rearrangement links TRBV6-2 or TRBV6-3 to TRBJ2-7; D not resolved. The germline CDR1 and CDR2 sequences are MNHEY and SVGEGT. This CDR3 has 12 amino acids. V was clipped by 5 bases and J by 0 bases, with 5 bases between them. CDR3 residues: CASSPHSYEQYF. In nucleotides, the CDR3 is TGTGCCAGCAGTCCACACTCCTACGAGCAGTACTTC.

This sequence joins TRBV29-1 and TRBJ1-1; 8 bases agree with TRBD1. The J segment lost 3 bases and the V segment lost 0 bases, leaving 3 bases of the junction unmatched. The CDR3 runs 14 residues. Looked up from germline, CDR1 is SQVTM and CDR2 is ANQGSEA. CDR3 region: CSVEEAGGYTEAFF. Written as DNA, the CDR3 is TGCAGCGTTGAAGAAGCAGGGGGCTACACTGAAGCTTTCTTT.

The chain is built from TRBV12-3 or TRBV12-4 and TRBJ1-4; perhaps TRBD1 as D (5 bases). The V end lost 5 bases, the J end lost 4 bases, and 14 bases lay between the germline ends. CDR3 size: 15 residues. The CDR3 loop is CASSPPGALNEKLFF. The CDR3 bases are TGTGCCAGCAGTCCGCCCGGGGCACTTAATGAAAAACTGTTTTTT.

This chain joins TRBV2 and TRBJ1-5, with a weak D call TRBD1 (5 bases). V lost 2 bases and J 6 bases, leaving 11 bases between the germline ends. Per the germline V gene, CDR1 is SNHLY and CDR2 is FYNNEI. This CDR3 region has 14 residues. The CDR3 DNA sequence: TGTGCCAGCAGTGAATCTGGAAGGGGTCAGCCCCAGCATTTT. Translating it yields CASSESGRGQPQHF.

The V call is TRBV7-9, the J call TRBJ1-4, with D unclear. The CDR3 is 14 amino acids. Germline lookup yields CDR1 SEHNR and CDR2 FQNEAQ (reference sequence). Trimming pared 3 bases from V and 6 bases from J, leaving 11 bases between. CDR3 sequence: CASSLRPADEKLFF. CDR3 DNA sequence: TGTGCCAGCAGCTTGCGGCCCGCCGATGAAAAACTGTTTTTT.

The genes are TRBV29-1 and TRBJ1-1; D call uncertain. Germline loops: CDR1 SQVTM, CDR2 ANQGSEA. The CDR3 extends over 13 amino acids. V lost 4 bases and J lost 0, with 9 bases in between. CDR3 bases: TGCAGCGTTGTGAAGGTCTTGAACACTGAAGCTTTCTTT. Protein sequence: CSVVKVLNTEAFF.

The table lists this clonotype with a count of one. The V gene is TRBV12-3 or TRBV12-4, the J gene TRBJ2-7; D perhaps matches TRBD2 (7 bases). The CDR3 has 13 residues. V shed 8 bases and J shed 4 bases, with 15 bases lying between them. CDR3: CASRRGLLYEQYF. DNA of the CDR3: TGTGCCAGCCGGCGGGGGCTGTTATACGAGCAGTACTTC.

V and J are TRBV7-2 and TRBJ2-2, with 10 bases that match TRBD1. CDR1 and CDR2 (germline): SGHTA, FQGNSA. Unmatched junction bases numbered 1, after V lost 2 bases and J lost 4 bases. This CDR3 contains 15 residues. The CDR3 loop reads CASSLRTGGTGELFF. Here the CDR3 DNA reads TGTGCCAGCAGCTTAAGGACAGGGGGCACCGGGGAGCTGTTTTTT.

This sequence joins TRBV24-1 and TRBJ2-3; D not certain. From germline, CDR1 is KGHDR and CDR2 SFDVKD. The CDR3 totals 14 residues. V lost 1 base to trimming and J lost 6 bases, with 10 bases between them. In nucleotides, the CDR3 is TGTGCCACCAGTGATTTCGTAGGGAAGGATACGCAGTATTTT. Protein sequence: CATSDFVGKDTQYF.

The genes are TRBV7-8 and TRBJ1-2; D remains ambiguous. The CDR3 contains 16 residues. Germline V gene data show CDR1 as SGHVS and CDR2 as FQNEAQ. V dropped 2 bases and J dropped 5 bases, with 18 bases sitting between them. The CDR3, as DNA: TGTGCCAGCAGCTTAAGGGCAGAAACCCTGGCGTATGGCTACACCTTC. Translated: CASSLRAETLAYGYTF. The full variable domain, in which reference TRBV7-8 and TRBJ1-2 provide the parts outside the CDR3, is GAGVSQSPRYKVAKRGQDVALRCDPISGHVSLFWYQQALGQGPEFLTYFQNEAQLDKSGLPSDRFFAERPEGSVSTLKIQRTQQEDSAVYLCASSLRAETLAYGYTFGSGTRLTVV.

This chain uses TRBV2 with TRBJ1-5; D may be TRBD1 (5 bases). The CDR3 runs to 13 residues. V shed 6 bases and J shed 5 bases, with 11 bases lying between them. Per germline, CDR1 SNHLY and CDR2 FYNNEI. In nucleotides, the CDR3 is TGTGCCAGCAGGAGGGGAGGCGATCAGCCCCAGCATTTT. Its protein product is CASRRGGDQPQHF. The complete variable domain, with remaining parts taken from reference TRBV2 and TRBJ1-5, reads EPEVTQTPSHQVTQMGQEVILRCVPISNHLYFYWYRQILGQKVEFLVSFYNNEISEKSEIFDDQFSVERPDGSNFTLKIRSTKLEDSAMYFCASRRGGDQPQHFGDGTRLSIL.

J is TRBJ1-2 and V is TRBV12-3 or TRBV12-4; D call uncertain. V lost 4 bases and J 2 bases, leaving 11 bases between the germline ends. This CDR3 spans 14 amino acids. CDR3 nucleotide sequence: TGTGCCAGCAGTTCTAGTAACAGCAACTATGGCTACACCTTC. Its protein product is CASSSSNSNYGYTF.

The V gene is TRBV28, the J gene TRBJ1-2; the match to TRBD1 covers 8 bases. Germline CDR1 and CDR2: MDHEN and SYDVKM. The CDR3 runs 14 residues. With V trimmed by 7 bases and J by 4 bases, 8 bases remained unmatched. CDR3 protein: CASIRPGQAYGYTF. The CDR3 bases are TGTGCCAGCATTCGACCGGGACAGGCCTATGGCTACACCTTC.

The rearrangement uses TRBV20-1 and TRBJ2-5, with 12 bases matching TRBD2. With 3 bases clipped from V and 4 bases from J, the junction kept 3 bases outside the gene matches. Germline values: CDR1 DFQATT, CDR2 SNEGSKA (reference sequence). The CDR3 is 14 amino acids. The CDR3 protein is CSASLLAGGETQYF. The CDR3 DNA is TGCAGTGCTAGCCTACTAGCGGGGGGAGAGACCCAGTACTTC.

V usage is TRBV12-3 or TRBV12-4 and J usage is TRBJ2-1; D is unresolved. The CDR3 length is 12 residues. The V and J ends lost 5 bases and 6 bases respectively, with 8 bases between them. CDR3 protein: CASSPRSNEQFF. For the CDR3, the DNA is TGTGCCAGCAGTCCCCGTTCCAATGAGCAGTTCTTC.

The V call is TRBV7-2, the J call TRBJ1-2; 7 nucleotides agree with TRBD1. The length of the CDR3 is 14 residues. Germline V gene data show CDR1 as SGHTA and CDR2 as FQGNSA. V gave up 3 bases and J gave up 3 bases; unmatched junction bases: 4. The CDR3 sequence: CASSFNRGDYGYTF. The CDR3 nucleotides read TGTGCCAGCAGCTTCAACAGGGGCGACTATGGCTACACCTTC. The whole variable domain, filled in from reference TRBV7-2 and TRBJ1-2, reads GAGVSQSPSNKVTEKGKDVELRCDPISGHTALYWYRQSLGQGLEFLIYFQGNSAPDKSGLPSDRFSAERTGGSVSTLTIQRTQQEDSAVYLCASSFNRGDYGYTFGSGTRLTVV.

The chain combines TRBV29-1 with TRBJ1-2, with unresolved D. With 4 bases removed from V and 4 bases from J, the gap between germline ends came to 10 bases. Germline V gene data show CDR1 as SQVTM and CDR2 as ANQGSEA. CDR3 length: 12 residues. In nucleotides, the CDR3 is TGCAGCGTTGTAAGGGAGAGCTATGGCTACACCTTC. It encodes CSVVRESYGYTF.

The rearrangement joins TRBV18 to TRBJ2-5; D not certain. Germline loops: CDR1 KGHSH, CDR2 LQKENI. The CDR3 covers 15 residues. V lost 0 bases and J lost 3, with 11 bases in between. This CDR3 is CASSPPREGKETQYF. The DNA of the CDR3 is TGTGCCAGCTCACCACCCCGAGAAGGGAAAGAGACCCAGTACTTC.